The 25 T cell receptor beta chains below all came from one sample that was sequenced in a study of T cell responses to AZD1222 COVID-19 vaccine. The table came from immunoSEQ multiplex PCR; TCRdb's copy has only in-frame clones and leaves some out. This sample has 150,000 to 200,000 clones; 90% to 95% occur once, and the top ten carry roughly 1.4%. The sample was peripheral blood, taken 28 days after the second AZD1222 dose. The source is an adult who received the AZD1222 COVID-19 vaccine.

The CDR3 bases are TGTGCCAGCTCACCACAGGGTTCCACCTACGAGCAGTACTTC. It codes for CASSPQGSTYEQYF. This chain joins TRBV18 and TRBJ2-7; D not resolved. The CDR3 totals 14 residues. The V gene lost 1 base and the J gene lost 2 bases, with 9 bases spanning the gap. Germline loops: CDR1 KGHSH, CDR2 LQKENI.

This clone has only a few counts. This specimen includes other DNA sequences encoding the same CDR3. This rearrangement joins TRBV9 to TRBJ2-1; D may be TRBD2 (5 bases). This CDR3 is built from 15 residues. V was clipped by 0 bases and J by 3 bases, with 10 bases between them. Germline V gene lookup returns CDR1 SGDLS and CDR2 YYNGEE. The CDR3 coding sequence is TGTGCCAGCAGCGTAGGGGTCGCGGGCTACAATGAGCAGTTCTTC. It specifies CASSVGVAGYNEQFF.

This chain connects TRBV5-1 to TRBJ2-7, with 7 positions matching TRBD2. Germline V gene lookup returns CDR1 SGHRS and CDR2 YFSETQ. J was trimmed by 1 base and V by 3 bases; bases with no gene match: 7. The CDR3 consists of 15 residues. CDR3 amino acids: CASSSGLLRSYEQYF. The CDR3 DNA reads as TGCGCCAGCAGCTCGGGACTATTGAGATCCTACGAGCAGTACTTC.

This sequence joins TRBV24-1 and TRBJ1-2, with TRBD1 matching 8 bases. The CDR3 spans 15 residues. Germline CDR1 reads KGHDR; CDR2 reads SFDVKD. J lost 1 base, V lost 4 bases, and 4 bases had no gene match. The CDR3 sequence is CATSDPDRDNYGYTF. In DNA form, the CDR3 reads TGTGCCACCAGTGACCCGGACAGGGATAACTATGGCTACACCTTC.

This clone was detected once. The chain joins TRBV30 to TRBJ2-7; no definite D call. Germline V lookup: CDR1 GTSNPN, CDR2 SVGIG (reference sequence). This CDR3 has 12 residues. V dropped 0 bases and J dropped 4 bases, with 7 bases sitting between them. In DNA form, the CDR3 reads TGTGCCTGGAGTGTATCCCCATACGAGCAGTACTTC. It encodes CAWSVSPYEQYF.

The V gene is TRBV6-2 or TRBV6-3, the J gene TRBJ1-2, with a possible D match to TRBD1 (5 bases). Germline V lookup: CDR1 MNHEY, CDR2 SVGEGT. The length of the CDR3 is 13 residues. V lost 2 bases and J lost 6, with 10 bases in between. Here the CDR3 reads CASSYGGLDGYTF. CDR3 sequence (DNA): TGTGCCAGCAGTTACGGGGGGTTGGATGGCTACACCTTC.

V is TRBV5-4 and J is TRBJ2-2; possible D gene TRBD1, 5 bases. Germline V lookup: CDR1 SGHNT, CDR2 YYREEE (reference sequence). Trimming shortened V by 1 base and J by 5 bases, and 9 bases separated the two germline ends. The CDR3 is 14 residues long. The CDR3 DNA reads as TGTGCCAGCAGCTTGAATGCAGGGACCGGGGAGCTGTTTTTT. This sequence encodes CASSLNAGTGELFF. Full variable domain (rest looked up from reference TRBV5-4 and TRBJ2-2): ETGVTQSPTHLIKTRGQQVTLRCSSQSGHNTVSWYQQALGQGPQFIFQYYREEENGRGNFPPRFSGLQFPNYSSELNVNALELDDSALYLCASSLNAGTGELFFGEGSRLTVL.

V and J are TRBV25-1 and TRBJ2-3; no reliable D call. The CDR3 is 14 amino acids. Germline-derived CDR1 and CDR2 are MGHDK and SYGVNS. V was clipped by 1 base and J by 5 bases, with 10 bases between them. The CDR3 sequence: CASSEFSIVDTQYF. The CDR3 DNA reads TGTGCCAGCAGTGAATTTTCTATCGTAGATACGCAGTATTTT.

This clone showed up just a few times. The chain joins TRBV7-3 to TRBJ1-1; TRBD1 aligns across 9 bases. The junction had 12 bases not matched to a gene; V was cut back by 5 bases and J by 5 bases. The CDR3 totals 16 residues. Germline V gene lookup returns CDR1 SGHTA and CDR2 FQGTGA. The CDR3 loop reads CASSPQLGQGRTEAFF. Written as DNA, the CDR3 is TGTGCCAGCAGCCCACAGTTGGGACAGGGAAGGACTGAAGCTTTCTTT.

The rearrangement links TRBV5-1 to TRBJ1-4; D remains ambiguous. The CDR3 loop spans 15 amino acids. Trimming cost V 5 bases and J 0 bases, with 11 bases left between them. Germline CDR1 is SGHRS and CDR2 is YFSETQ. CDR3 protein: CASRAGGATNEKLFF. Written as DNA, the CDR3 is TGCGCCAGCAGGGCTGGAGGAGCAACTAATGAAAAACTGTTTTTT.

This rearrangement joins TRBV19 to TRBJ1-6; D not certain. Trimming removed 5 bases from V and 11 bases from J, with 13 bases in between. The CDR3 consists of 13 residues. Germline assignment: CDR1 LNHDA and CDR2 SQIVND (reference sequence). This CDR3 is CASSLRWVPPLHF. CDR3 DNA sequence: TGTGCCAGTAGTCTCCGGTGGGTTCCACCCCTCCACTTT.

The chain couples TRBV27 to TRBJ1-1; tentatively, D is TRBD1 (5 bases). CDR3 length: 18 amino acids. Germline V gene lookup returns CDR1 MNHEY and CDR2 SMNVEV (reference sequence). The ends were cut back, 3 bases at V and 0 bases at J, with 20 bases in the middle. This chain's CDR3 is CASSFLQGALGLNTEAFF. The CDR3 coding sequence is TGTGCCAGCAGTTTCCTCCAAGGGGCTCTCGGATTGAACACTGAAGCTTTCTTT.

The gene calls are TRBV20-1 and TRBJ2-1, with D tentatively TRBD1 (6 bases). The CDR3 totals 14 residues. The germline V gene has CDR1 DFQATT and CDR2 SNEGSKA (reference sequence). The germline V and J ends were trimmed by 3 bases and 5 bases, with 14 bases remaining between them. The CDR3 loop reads CSASGQSSNNEQFF. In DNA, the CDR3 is TGCAGTGCTAGTGGACAGAGTTCTAACAATGAGCAGTTCTTC.

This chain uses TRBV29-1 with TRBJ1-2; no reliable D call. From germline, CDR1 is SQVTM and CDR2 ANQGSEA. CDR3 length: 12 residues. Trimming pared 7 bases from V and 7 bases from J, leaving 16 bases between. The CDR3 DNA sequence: TGCAGCGGGAAGGGTTTATGGGGTGGCTACACCTTC. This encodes CSGKGLWGGYTF.

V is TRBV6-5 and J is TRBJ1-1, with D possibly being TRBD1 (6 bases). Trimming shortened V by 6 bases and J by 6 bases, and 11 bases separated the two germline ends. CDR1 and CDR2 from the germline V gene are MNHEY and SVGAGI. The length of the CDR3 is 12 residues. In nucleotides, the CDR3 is TGTGCCAGCAGGCAGGGGTTATCTGAAGCTTTCTTT. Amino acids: CASRQGLSEAFF.

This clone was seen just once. CDR3: CASTPHPGRGQYF. The CDR3 bases are TGTGCCAGCACCCCCCACCCGGGTCGCGGGCAGTACTTC. The V and J genes are TRBV6-2 or TRBV6-3 and TRBJ2-7; D gene unclear. Trimming took 7 bases from V and 9 from J, leaving 19 bases between them. CDR3 length: 13 residues. Germline-derived CDR1 and CDR2 are MNHEY and SVGEGT.

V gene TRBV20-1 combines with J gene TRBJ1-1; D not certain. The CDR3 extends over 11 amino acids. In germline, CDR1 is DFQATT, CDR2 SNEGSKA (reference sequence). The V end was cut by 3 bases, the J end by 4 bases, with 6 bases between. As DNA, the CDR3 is TGCAGTGCTAGCGGGCGCACTGAAGCTTTCTTT. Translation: CSASGRTEAFF.

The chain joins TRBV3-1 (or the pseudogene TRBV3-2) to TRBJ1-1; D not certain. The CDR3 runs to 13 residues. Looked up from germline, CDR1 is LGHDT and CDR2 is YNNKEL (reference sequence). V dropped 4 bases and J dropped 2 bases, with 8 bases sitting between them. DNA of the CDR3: TGTGCCAGCAGCCTCCAGAGAAACACTGAAGCTTTCTTT. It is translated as CASSLQRNTEAFF.

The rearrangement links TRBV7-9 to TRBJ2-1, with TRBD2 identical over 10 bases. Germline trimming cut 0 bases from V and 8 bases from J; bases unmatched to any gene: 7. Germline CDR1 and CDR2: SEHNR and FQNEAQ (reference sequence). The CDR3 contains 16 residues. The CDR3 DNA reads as TGTGCCAGCAGCTTAGCGACGGCTAGCGGGAGCTATGAGCAGTTCTTC. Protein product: CASSLATASGSYEQFF.

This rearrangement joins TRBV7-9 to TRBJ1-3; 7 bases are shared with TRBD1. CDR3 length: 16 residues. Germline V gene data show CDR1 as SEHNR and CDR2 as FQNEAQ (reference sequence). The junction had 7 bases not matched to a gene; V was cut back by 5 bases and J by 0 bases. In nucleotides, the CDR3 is TGTGCCAGCAGCCGTTACAGGGGACTCTCTGGAAACACCATATATTTT. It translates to CASSRYRGLSGNTIYF.

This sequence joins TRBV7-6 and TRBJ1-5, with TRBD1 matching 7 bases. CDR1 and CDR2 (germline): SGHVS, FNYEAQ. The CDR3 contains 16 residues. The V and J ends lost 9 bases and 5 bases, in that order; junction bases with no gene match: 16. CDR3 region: CARGRWRGHEDQPQHF. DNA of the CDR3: TGTGCCAGGGGGCGCTGGAGGGGGCATGAGGATCAGCCCCAGCATTTT.

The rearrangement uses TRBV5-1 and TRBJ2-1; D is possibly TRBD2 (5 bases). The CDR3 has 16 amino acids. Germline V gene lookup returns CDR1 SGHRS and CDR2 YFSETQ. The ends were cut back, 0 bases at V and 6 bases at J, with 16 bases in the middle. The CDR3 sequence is CASSLAGRARGNEQFF. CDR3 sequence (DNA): TGCGCCAGCAGCTTGGCCGGTCGCGCTCGGGGCAATGAGCAGTTCTTC.

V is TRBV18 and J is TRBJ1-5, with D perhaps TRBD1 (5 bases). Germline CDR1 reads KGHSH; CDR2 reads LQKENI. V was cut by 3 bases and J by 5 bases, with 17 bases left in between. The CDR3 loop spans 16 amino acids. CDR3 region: CASSPLPGGVDQPQHF. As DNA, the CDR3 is TGTGCCAGCTCACCTCTGCCTGGAGGGGTAGATCAGCCCCAGCATTTT.

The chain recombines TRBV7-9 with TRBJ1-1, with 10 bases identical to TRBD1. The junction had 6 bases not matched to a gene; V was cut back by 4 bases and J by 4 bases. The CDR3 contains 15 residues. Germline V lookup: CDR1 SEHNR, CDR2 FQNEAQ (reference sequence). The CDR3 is CASSSPGTGVTEAFF. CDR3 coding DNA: TGTGCCAGCAGCTCCCCCGGGACAGGGGTCACTGAAGCTTTCTTT.

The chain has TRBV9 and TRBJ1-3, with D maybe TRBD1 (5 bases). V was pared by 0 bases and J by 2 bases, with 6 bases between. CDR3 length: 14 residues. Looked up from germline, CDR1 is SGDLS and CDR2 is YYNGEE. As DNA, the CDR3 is TGTGCCAGCAGCGTAGGGGGCCCTGGAAACACCATATATTTT. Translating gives CASSVGGPGNTIYF.